Here is one T cell receptor beta chain with its context. Its antigen is not identified. Treatment: some 20 received Ad26.COV2.S at low or high dose, single or two shots; about 5 received placebo; per-sample allocation not given. On day 63 after the first injection, vaccine and placebo recipients gave samples. The data were obtained in a study of Ad26.COV2.S vaccination and SARS-CoV-2 variants. Study context: Within the COV1001 Ad26.COV2.S trial arm, the donor was enrolled. Ad26.COV2.S, an intramuscular injection, was given once or twice 56 days apart.

The V and J ends lost 4 bases and 0 bases respectively, with 10 bases between them. Per germline, CDR1 SGHTA and CDR2 FQGTGA. There are 15 residues in the CDR3. Findings and limits, study-wide: Recipients given vaccine exceeded placebo recipients in spike-specific TCR breadth.

Data came from immunoSEQ multiplex PCR; TCRdb stores just in-frame clones and leaves some out. The top ten hold roughly 3.1% of the sample, which has about 350,000 clones, around 87% seen once. This TCR came from a person aged 18-65 years who received the Ad26.COV2.S COVID-19 vaccine or a placebo. V is TRBV7-3 and J is TRBJ2-1, with D unclear. The sample consisted of peripheral blood, taken in a trial of Ad26.COV2.S vaccine versus placebo. Written as DNA, the CDR3 is TGTGCCAGCAGCTCTATGGCAGGCTCCTACAATGAGCAGTTCTTC. Translating it yields CASSSMAGSYNEQFF.